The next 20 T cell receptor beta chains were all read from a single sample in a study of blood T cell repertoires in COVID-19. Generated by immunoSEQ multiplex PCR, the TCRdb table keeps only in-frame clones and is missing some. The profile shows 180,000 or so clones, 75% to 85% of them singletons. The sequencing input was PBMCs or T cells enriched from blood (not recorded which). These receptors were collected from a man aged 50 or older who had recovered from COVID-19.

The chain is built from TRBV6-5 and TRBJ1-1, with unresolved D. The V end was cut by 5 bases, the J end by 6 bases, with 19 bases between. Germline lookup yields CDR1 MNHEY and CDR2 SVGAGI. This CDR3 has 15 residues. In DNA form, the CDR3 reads TGTGCCAGCAGTCTCGAGAGGCGGGTGACCGCTGAAGCTTTCTTT. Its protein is CASSLERRVTAEAFF.

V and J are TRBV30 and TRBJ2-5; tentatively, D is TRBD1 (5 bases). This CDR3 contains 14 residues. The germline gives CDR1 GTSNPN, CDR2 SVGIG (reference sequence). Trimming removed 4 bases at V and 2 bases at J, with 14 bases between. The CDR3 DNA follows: TGTGCCTGGAAGGTGGGGCAGCCTCAAGAGACCCAGTACTTC. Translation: CAWKVGQPQETQYF. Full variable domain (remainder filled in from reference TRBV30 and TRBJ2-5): SQTIHQWPATLVQPVGSPLSLECTVEGTSNPNLYWYRQAAGRGLQLLFYSVGIGQISSEVPQNLSASRPQDRQFILSSKKLLLSDSGFYLCAWKVGQPQETQYFGPGTRLLVL.

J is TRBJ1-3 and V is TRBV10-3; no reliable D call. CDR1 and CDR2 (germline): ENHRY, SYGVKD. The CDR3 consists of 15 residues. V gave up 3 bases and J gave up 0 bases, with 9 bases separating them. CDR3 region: CAISDNSGSGNTIYF. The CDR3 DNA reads TGTGCCATCAGTGACAATAGCGGCTCTGGAAACACCATATATTTT.

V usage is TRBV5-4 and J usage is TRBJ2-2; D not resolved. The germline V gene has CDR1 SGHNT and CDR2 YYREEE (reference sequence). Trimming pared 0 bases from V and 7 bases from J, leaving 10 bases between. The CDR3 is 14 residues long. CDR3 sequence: CASSLDLINGELFF. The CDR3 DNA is TGTGCCAGCAGCTTGGATTTAATTAACGGGGAGCTGTTTTTT.

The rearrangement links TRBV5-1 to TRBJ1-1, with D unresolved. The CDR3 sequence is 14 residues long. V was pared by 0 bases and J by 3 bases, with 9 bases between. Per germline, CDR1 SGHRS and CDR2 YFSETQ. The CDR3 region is CASSLDSFHTEAFF. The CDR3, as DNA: TGCGCCAGCAGCTTGGACAGTTTTCACACTGAAGCTTTCTTT.

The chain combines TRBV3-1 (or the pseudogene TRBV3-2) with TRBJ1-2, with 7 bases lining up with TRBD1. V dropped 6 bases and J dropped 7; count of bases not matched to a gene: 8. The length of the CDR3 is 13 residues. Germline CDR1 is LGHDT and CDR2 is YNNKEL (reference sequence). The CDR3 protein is CASRGAGGVGYTF. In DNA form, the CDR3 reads TGTGCCAGCAGAGGGGCAGGGGGAGTTGGCTACACCTTC.

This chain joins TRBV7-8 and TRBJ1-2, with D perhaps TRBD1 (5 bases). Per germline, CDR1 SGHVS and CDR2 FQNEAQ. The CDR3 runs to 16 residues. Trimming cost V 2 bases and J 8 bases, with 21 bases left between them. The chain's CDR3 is CASSLRLGTPRGGYTF. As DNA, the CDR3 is TGTGCCAGCAGCTTACGATTAGGGACTCCTCGGGGAGGCTACACCTTC. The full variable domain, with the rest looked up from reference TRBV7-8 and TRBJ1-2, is GAGVSQSPRYKVAKRGQDVALRCDPISGHVSLFWYQQALGQGPEFLTYFQNEAQLDKSGLPSDRFFAERPEGSVSTLKIQRTQQEDSAVYLCASSLRLGTPRGGYTFGSGTRLTVV.

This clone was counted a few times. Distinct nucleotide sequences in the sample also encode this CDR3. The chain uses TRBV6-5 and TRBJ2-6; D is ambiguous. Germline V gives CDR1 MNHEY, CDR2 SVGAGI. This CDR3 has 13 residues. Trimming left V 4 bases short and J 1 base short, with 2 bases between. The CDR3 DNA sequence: TGTGCCAGCAGTTCATCTGGGGCCAACGTCCTGACTTTC. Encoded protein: CASSSSGANVLTF.

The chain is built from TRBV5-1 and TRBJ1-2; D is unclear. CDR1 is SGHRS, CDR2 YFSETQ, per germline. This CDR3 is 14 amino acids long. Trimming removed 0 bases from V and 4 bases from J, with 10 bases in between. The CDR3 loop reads CASSLGVGSYGYTF. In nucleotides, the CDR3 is TGCGCCAGCAGCTTGGGGGTAGGGAGCTATGGCTACACCTTC.

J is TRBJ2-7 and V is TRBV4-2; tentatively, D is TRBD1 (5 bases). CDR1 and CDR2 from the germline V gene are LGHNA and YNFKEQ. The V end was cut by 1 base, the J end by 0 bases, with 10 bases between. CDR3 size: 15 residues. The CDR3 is CASSQVIGDSYEQYF. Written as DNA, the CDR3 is TGTGCCAGCAGCCAAGTGATAGGGGACTCCTACGAGCAGTACTTC.

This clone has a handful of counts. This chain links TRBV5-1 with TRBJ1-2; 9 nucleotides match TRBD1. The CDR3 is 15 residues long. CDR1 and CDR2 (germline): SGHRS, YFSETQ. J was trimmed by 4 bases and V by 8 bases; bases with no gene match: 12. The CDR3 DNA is TGCGCCAGTAAACCGGCGACAGGGGGGGGCTATGGCTACACCTTC. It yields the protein CASKPATGGGYGYTF.

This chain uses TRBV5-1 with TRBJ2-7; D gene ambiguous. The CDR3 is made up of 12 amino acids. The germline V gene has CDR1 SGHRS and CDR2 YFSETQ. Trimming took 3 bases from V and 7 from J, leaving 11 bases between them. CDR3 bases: TGCGCCAGCAGCTACCCCCCTGAGGAGCAGTACTTC. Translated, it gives CASSYPPEEQYF.

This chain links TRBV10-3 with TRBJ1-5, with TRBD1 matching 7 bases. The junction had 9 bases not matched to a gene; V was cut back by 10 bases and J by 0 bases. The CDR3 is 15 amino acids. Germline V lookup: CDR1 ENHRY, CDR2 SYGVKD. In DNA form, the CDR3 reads TGTGCCACCTCACTCAGGGGGACTAGCAATCAGCCCCAGCATTTT. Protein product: CATSLRGTSNQPQHF.

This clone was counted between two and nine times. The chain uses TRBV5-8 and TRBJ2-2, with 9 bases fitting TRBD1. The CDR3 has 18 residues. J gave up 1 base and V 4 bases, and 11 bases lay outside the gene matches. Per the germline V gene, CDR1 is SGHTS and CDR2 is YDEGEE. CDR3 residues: CASSSLSQGAVNTGELFF. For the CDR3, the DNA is TGTGCCAGCAGCAGCTTGTCACAGGGGGCCGTGAACACCGGGGAGCTGTTTTTT.

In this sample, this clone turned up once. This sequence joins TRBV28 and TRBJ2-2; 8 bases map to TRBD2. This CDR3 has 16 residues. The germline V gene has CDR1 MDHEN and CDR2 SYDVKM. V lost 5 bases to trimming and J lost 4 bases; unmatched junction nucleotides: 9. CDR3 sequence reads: CASSPPRGGFTGELFF. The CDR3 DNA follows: TGTGCCAGCAGTCCCCCCCGGGGGGGATTCACCGGGGAGCTGTTTTTT.

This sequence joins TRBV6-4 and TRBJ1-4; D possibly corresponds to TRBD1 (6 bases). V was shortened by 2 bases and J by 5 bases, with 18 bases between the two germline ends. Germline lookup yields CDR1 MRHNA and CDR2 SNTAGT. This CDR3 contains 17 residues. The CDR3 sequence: CASSDRLQGPKNEKLFF. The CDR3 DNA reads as TGTGCCAGCAGTGACCGCCTACAGGGACCGAAAAATGAAAAACTGTTTTTT.

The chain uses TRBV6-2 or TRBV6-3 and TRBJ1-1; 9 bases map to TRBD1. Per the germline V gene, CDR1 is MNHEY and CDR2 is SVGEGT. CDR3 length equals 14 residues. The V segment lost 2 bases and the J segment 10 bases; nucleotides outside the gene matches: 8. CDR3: CASSYNRGPLVAFF. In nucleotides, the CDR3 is TGTGCCAGCAGTTACAACAGGGGGCCCTTAGTAGCTTTCTTT.

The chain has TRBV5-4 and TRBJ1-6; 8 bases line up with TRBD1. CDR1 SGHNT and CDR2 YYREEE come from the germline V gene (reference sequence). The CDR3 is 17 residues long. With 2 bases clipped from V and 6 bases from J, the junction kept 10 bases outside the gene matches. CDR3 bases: TGTGCCAGCAGCTTATTTTCAGGGGGCGAGGTTAATTCACCCCTCCACTTT. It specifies CASSLFSGGEVNSPLHF.

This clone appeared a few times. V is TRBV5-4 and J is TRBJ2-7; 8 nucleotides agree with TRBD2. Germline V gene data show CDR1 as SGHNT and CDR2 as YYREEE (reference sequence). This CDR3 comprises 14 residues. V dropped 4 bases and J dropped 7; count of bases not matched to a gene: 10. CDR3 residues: CASSPDSLAGEQYF. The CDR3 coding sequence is TGTGCCAGCAGCCCCGACAGTCTAGCGGGTGAGCAGTACTTC. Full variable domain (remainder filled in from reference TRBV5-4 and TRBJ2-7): ETGVTQSPTHLIKTRGQQVTLRCSSQSGHNTVSWYQQALGQGPQFIFQYYREEENGRGNFPPRFSGLQFPNYSSELNVNALELDDSALYLCASSPDSLAGEQYFGPGTRLTVT.

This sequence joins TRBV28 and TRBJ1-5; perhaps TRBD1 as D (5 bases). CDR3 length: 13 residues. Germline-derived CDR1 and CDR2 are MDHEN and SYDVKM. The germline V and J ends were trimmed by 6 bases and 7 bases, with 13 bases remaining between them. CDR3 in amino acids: CASRGGRLQPQHF. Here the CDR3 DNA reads TGTGCCAGCAGGGGGGGGAGACTCCAGCCCCAGCATTTT. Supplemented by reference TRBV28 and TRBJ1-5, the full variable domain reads DVKVTQSSRYLVKRTGEKVFLECVQDMDHENMFWYRQDPGLGLRLIYFSYDVKMKEKGDIPEGYSVSREKKERFSLILESASTNQTSMYLCASRGGRLQPQHFGDGTRLSIL.